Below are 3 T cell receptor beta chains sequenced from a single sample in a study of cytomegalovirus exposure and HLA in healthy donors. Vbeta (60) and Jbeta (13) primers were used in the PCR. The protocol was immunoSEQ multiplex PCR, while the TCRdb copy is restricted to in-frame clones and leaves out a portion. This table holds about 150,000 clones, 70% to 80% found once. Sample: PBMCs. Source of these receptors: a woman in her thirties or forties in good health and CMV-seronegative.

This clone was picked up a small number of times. Written as DNA, the CDR3 is TGCAGCGGGCTCCAAGGGGGGGCGCAGTATTTT. Amino acids: CSGLQGGAQYF. The chain has TRBV29-1 and TRBJ2-3, with D perhaps TRBD2 (7 bases). The CDR3 extends over 11 amino acids. Germline values: CDR1 SQVTM, CDR2 ANQGSEA. V lost 7 bases to trimming and J lost 10 bases, with 15 bases between them.

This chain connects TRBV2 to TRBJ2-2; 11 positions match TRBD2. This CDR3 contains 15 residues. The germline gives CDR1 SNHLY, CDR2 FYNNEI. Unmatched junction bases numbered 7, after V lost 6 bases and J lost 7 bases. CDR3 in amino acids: CASSATSGTGGELFF. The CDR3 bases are TGTGCCAGCAGCGCGACTAGCGGGACTGGCGGGGAGCTGTTTTTT.

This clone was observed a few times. DNA for the CDR3: TGTGCCAGCAGCTTAGTATCCGGACTAGGGGACAAACACTCCTACGAGCAGTACTTC. It encodes CASSLVSGLGDKHSYEQYF. V gene TRBV7-8 combines with J gene TRBJ2-7, with D possibly being TRBD2 (7 bases). Per germline, CDR1 SGHVS and CDR2 FQNEAQ. The CDR3 loop spans 19 amino acids. The V and J ends lost 1 base and 0 bases respectively, with 22 bases between them.